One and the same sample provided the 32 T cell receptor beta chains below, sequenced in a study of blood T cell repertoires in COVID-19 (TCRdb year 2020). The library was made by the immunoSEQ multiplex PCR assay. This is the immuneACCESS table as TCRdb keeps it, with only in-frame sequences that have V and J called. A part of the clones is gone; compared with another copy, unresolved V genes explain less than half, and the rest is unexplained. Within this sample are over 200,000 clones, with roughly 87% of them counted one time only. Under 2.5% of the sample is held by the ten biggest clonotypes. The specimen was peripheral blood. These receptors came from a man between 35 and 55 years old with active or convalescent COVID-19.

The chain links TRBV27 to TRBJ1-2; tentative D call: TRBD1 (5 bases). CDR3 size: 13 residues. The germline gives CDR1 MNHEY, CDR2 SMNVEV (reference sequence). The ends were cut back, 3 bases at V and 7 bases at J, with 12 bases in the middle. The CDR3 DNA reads TGTGCCAGCAGTTTTCCCGACAGAATTGGCTACACCTTC. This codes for CASSFPDRIGYTF.

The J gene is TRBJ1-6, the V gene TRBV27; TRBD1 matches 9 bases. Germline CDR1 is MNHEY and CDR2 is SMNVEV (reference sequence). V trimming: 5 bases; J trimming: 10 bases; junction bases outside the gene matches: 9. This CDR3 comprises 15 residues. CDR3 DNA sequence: TGTGCCAGCAGTGTACGGGGACAGGGCGGCTCACCCCTCCACTTT. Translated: CASSVRGQGGSPLHF.

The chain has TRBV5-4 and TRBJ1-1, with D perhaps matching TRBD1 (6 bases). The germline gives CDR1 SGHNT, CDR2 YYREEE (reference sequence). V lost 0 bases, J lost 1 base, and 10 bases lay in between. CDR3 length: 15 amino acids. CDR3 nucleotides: TGTGCCAGCAGCTTGGCCGGGGGGCGGAACACTGAAGCTTTCTTT. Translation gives CASSLAGGRNTEAFF.

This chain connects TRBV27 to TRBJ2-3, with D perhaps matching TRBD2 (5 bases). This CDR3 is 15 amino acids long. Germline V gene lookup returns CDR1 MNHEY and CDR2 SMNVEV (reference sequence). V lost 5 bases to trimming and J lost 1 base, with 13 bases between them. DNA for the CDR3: TGTGCCAGCAGTCCGGCTAGCTGGGGCACAGATACGCAGTATTTT. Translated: CASSPASWGTDTQYF.

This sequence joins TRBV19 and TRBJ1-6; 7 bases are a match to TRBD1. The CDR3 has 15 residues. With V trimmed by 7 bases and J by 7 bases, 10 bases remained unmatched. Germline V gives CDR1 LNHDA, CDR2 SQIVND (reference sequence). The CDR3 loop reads CASNLQGVDNSPLHF. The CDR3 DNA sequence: TGTGCCAGTAACCTCCAGGGGGTCGACAATTCACCCCTCCACTTT. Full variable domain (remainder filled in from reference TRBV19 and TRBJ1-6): DGGITQSPKYLFRKEGQNVTLSCEQNLNHDAMYWYRQDPGQGLRLIYYSQIVNDFQKGDIAEGYSVSREKKESFPLTVTSAQKNPTAFYLCASNLQGVDNSPLHFGNGTRLTVT.

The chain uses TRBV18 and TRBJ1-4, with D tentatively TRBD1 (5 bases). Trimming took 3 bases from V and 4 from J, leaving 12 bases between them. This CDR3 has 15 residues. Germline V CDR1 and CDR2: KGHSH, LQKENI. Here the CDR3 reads CASSPRQSVNEKLFF. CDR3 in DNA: TGTGCCAGCTCACCGAGACAGAGTGTTAATGAAAAACTGTTTTTT.

For the CDR3, the DNA is TGTGCCAGCAGCAAAAGCCGACAGGGTCCCCAAGAGACCCAGTACTTC. Its translation is CASSKSRQGPQETQYF. The rearrangement links TRBV21-1 to TRBJ2-5; no DNA check was done on the table's D call, TRBD1. TRBV21-1 is labeled a pseudogene. The CDR3 length is 16 residues.

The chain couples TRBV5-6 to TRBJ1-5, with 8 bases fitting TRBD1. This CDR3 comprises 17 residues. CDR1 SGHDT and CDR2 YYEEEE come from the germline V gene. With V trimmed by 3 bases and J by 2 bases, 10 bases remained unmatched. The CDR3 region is CASSSSKTGAGNQPQHF. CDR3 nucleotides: TGTGCCAGCAGCTCCTCGAAGACAGGGGCAGGCAATCAGCCCCAGCATTTT.

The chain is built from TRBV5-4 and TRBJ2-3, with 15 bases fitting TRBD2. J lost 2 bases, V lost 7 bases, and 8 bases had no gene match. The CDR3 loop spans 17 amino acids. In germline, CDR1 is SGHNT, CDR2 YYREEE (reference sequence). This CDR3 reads CASRPGLAGGLTDTQYF. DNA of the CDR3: TGTGCCAGCCGCCCGGGACTAGCGGGGGGTCTCACAGATACGCAGTATTTT.

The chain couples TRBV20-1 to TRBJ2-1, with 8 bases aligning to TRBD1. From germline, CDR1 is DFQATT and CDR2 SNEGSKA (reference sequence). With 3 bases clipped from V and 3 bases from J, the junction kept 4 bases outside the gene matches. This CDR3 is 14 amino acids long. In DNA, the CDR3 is TGCAGTGCTAGTACCGGGACAGGCTACAATGAGCAGTTCTTC. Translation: CSASTGTGYNEQFF.

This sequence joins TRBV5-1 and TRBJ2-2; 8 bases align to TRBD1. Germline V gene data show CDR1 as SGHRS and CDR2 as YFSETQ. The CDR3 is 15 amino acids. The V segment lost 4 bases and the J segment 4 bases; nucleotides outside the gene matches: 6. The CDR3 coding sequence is TGCGCCAGCAGCCGAGGACAGGGTCCCACCGGGGAGCTGTTTTTT. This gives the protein CASSRGQGPTGELFF.

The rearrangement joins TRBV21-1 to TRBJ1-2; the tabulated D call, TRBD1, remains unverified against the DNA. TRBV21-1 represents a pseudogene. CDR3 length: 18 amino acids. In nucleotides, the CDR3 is TGTGCCAGCAGCAAAGGAGGCGCCGTCTCAGGGGAACGATATGGCTACACCTTC. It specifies CASSKGGAVSGERYGYTF.

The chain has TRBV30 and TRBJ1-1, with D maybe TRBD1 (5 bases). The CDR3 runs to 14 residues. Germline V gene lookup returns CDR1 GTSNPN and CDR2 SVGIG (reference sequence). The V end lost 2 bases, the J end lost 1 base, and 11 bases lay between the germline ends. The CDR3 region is CAWSRGLQNTEAFF. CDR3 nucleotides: TGTGCCTGGAGTAGGGGACTGCAGAACACTGAAGCTTTCTTT. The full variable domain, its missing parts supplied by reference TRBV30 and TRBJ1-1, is SQTIHQWPATLVQPVGSPLSLECTVEGTSNPNLYWYRQAAGRGLQLLFYSVGIGQISSEVPQNLSASRPQDRQFILSSKKLLLSDSGFYLCAWSRGLQNTEAFFGQGTRLTVV.

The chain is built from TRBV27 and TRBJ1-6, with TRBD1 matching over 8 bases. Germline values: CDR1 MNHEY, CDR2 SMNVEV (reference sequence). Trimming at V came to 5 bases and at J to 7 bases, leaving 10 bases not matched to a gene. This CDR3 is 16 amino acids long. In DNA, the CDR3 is TGTGCCAGCAGTCAGGACAGGGCCTTTATGAATTCACCCCTCCACTTT. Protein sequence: CASSQDRAFMNSPLHF.

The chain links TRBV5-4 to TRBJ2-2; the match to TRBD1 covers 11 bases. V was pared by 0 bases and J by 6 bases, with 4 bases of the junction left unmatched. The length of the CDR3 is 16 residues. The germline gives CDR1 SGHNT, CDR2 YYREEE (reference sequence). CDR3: CASSLDGTGGPGELFF. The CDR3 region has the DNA TGTGCCAGCAGCTTGGACGGGACAGGGGGTCCCGGGGAGCTGTTTTTT. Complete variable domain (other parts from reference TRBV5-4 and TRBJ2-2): ETGVTQSPTHLIKTRGQQVTLRCSSQSGHNTVSWYQQALGQGPQFIFQYYREEENGRGNFPPRFSGLQFPNYSSELNVNALELDDSALYLCASSLDGTGGPGELFFGEGSRLTVL.

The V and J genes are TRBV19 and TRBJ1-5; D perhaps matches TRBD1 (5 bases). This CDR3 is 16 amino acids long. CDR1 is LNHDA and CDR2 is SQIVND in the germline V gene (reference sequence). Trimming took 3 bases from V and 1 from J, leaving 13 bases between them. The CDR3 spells CASSIGGMDSNQPQHF. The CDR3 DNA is TGTGCCAGTAGTATTGGGGGGATGGACAGCAATCAGCCCCAGCATTTT.

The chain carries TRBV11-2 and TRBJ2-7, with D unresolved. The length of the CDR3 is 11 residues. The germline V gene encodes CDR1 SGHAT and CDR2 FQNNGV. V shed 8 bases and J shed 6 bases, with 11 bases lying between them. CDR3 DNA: TGTGCCAGCCGAACTGTTCGCGAGCAGTACTTC. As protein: CASRTVREQYF. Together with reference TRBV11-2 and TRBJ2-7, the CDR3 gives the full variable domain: EAGVAQSPRYKIIEKRQSVAFWCNPISGHATLYWYQQILGQGPKLLIQFQNNGVVDDSQLPKDRFSAERLKGVDSTLKIQPAKLEDSAVYLCASRTVREQYFGPGTRLTVT.

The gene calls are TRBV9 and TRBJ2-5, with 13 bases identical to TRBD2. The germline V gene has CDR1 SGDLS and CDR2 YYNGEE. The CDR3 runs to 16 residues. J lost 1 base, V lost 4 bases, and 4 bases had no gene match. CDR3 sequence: CASSLTSGGAQETQYF. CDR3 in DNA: TGTGCCAGCAGCCTCACTAGCGGGGGGGCCCAAGAGACCCAGTACTTC. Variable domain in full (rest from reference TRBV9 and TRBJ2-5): DSGVTQTPKHLITATGQRVTLRCSPRSGDLSVYWYQQSLDQGLQFLIQYYNGEERAKGNILERFSAQQFPDLHSELNLSSLELGDSALYFCASSLTSGGAQETQYFGPGTRLLVL.

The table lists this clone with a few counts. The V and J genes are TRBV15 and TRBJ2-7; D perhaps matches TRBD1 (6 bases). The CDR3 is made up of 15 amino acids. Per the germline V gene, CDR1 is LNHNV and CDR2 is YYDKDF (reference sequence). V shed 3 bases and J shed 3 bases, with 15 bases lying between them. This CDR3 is CATSSPGQLLYEQYF. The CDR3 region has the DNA TGTGCCACCAGCAGTCCAGGACAGTTACTCTACGAGCAGTACTTC.

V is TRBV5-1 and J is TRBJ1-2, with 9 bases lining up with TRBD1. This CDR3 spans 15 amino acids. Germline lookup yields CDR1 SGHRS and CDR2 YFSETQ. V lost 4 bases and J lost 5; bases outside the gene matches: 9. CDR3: CASSLPGQGPYGYTF. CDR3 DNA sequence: TGCGCCAGCAGCCTCCCGGGACAGGGTCCATATGGCTACACCTTC.

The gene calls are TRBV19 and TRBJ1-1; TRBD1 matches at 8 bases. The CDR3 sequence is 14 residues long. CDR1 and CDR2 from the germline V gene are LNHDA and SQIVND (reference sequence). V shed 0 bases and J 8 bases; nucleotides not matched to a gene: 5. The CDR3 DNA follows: TGTGCCAGTAGTATAGACGGACAGGGAGCGGAAGCTTTCTTT. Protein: CASSIDGQGAEAFF.

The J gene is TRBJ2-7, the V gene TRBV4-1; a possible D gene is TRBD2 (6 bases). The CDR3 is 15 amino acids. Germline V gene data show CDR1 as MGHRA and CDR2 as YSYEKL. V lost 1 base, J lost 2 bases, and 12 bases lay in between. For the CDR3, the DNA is TGCGCCAGCAGCCAAGGCGGAGGGTTAACCTACGAGCAGTACTTC. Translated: CASSQGGGLTYEQYF.

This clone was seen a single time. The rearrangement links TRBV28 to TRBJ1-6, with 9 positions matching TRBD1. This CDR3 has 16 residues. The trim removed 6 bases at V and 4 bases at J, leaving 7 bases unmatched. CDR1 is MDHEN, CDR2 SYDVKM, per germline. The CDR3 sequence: CASREQGARYNSPLHF. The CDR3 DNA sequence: TGTGCCAGCAGGGAACAGGGGGCGAGGTATAATTCACCCCTCCACTTT.

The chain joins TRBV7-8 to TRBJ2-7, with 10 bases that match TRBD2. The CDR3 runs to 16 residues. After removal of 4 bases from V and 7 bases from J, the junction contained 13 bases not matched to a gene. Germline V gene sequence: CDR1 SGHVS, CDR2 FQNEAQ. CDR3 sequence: CASSYLPGTSAREQYF. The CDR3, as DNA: TGTGCCAGCAGCTATCTACCCGGGACTAGCGCACGAGAGCAGTACTTC.

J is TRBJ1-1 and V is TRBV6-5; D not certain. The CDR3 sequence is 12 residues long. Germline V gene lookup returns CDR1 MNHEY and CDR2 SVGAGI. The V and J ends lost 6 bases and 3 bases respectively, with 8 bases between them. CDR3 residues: CASSYGDTEAFF. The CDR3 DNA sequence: TGTGCCAGCAGCTACGGAGACACTGAAGCTTTCTTT.

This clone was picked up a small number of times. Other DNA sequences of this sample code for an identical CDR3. CDR3 in DNA: TGCGCCAGCAGCCTGGGGACAGCGAACACCGGGGAGCTGTTTTTT. Translating it yields CASSLGTANTGELFF. J is TRBJ2-2 and V is TRBV5-1; the match to TRBD1 covers 7 bases. The V gene end was trimmed by 4 bases and the J gene end by 0 bases; junction bases not matched to a gene: 3. Germline V lookup: CDR1 SGHRS, CDR2 YFSETQ. The CDR3 runs to 15 residues.

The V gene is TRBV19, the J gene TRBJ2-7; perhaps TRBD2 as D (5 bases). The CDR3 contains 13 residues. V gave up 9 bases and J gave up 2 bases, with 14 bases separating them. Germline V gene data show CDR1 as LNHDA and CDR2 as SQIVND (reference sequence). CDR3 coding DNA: TGTGCCAGAGAGGGTCCTCCCCCCTACGAGCAGTACTTC. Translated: CAREGPPPYEQYF. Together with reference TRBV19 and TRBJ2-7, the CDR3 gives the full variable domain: DGGITQSPKYLFRKEGQNVTLSCEQNLNHDAMYWYRQDPGQGLRLIYYSQIVNDFQKGDIAEGYSVSREKKESFPLTVTSAQKNPTAFYLCAREGPPPYEQYFGPGTRLTVT.

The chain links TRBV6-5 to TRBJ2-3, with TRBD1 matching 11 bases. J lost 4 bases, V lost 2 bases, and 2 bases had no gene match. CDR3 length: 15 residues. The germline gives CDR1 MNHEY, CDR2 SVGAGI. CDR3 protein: CASSYGGQGADTQYF. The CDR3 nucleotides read TGTGCCAGCAGTTACGGGGGACAGGGGGCAGATACGCAGTATTTT.

The CDR3 is CASSLMQGTYEQYF. CDR3 DNA sequence: TGTGCCAGCAGTTTAATGCAGGGTACCTACGAGCAGTACTTC. The genes are TRBV27 and TRBJ2-7; possibly TRBD1 for D (5 bases). Germline CDR1 is MNHEY and CDR2 is SMNVEV (reference sequence). The CDR3 sequence is 14 residues long. Trimming pared 2 bases from V and 2 bases from J, leaving 10 bases between.

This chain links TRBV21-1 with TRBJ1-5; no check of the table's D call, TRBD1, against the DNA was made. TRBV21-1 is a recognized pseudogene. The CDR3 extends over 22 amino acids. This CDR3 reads CASSKADPRYPGTGTHNQPQHF. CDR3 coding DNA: TGTGCCAGCAGCAAAGCCGACCCTAGATATCCCGGGACAGGGACTCACAATCAGCCCCAGCATTTT.

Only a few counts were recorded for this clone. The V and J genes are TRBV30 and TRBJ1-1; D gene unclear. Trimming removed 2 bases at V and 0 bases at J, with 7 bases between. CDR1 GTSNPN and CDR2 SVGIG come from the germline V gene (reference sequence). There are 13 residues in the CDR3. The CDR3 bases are TGTGCCTGGAGTAGGAGAGTGAACACTGAAGCTTTCTTT. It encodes CAWSRRVNTEAFF.

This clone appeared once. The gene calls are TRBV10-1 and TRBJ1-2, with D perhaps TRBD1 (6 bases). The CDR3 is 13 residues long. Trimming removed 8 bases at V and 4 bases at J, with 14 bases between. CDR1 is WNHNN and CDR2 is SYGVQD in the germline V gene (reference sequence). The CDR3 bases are TGCGCCAGCCGGAACAGGGTATCCTATGGCTACACCTTC. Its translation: CASRNRVSYGYTF.